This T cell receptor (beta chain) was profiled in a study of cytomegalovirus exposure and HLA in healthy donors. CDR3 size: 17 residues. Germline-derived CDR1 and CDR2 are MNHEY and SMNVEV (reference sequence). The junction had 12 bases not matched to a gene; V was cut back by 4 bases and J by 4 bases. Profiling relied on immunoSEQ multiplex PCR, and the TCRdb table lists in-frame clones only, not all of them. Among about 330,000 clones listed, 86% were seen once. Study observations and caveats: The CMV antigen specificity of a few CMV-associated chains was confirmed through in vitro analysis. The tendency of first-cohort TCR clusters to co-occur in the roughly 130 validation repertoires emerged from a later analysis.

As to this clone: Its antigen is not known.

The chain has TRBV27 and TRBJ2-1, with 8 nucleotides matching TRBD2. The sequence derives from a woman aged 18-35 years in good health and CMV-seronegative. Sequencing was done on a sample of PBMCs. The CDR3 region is CASSSPRGSGKYNEQFF. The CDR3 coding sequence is TGTGCCAGCAGTTCCCCCCGGGGTAGCGGGAAATACAATGAGCAGTTCTTC.